These T cell receptor beta chains were read from a single sample in a study of T cell responses to AZD1222 COVID-19 vaccine. Data came from immunoSEQ multiplex PCR; TCRdb stores just in-frame clones and leaves some out. The repertoire consists of around 140,000 clones, with approximately 93% occurring once and the leading ten covering 9% to 15%. Here the sequenced sample was peripheral blood, taken after recovery from COVID-19. The receptors derive from an adult who had recovered from COVID-19. Both conserved end residues are part of each CDR3. The D gene is left open where the match is weak. Only part of the rows carry a size: once, few, many, or a class if the clone is expanded.

clone_size: .
cdr3_length: 15
j_call: TRBJ2-7
v_call: TRBV4-1
d_call: TRBD2
cdr3_nt: TGCGCCAGCAGCTCCATCGGCGGGAGCAGGTACGAGCAGTACTTC
cdr3_aa: CASSSIGGSRYEQYF

clone_size: .
cdr3_length: 15
j_call: TRBJ2-4
v_call: TRBV7-2
d_call: TRBD2
cdr3_nt: TGTGCCAGCAGCTTAGGAGGGACTAGGGAAAACATTCAGTACTTC
cdr3_aa: CASSLGGTRENIQYF

clone_size: .
cdr3_length: 16
j_call: TRBJ2-3
v_call: TRBV7-9
d_call: TRBD2
cdr3_nt: TGTGCCAGCAGCTTTGAGACTAGCGCCCTCACAGATACGCAGTATTTT
cdr3_aa: CASSFETSALTDTQYF

clone_size: .
cdr3_length: 12
j_call: TRBJ1-2
v_call: TRBV30
d_call: .
cdr3_nt: TGTGCCTGGAGAGAAACAGGGAGTAGCTACACCTTC
cdr3_aa: CAWRETGSSYTF

clone_size: .
cdr3_length: 14
j_call: TRBJ1-2
v_call: TRBV7-9
d_call: TRBD1
cdr3_nt: TGTGCCAGCAGCTCGCAGGGGGCGTCCTATGGCTACACCTTC
cdr3_aa: CASSSQGASYGYTF

clone_size: .
cdr3_length: 14
j_call: TRBJ1-1
v_call: TRBV5-1
d_call: .
cdr3_nt: TGCGCCAGCAGCTTGGCTGACCCGAACACTGAAGCTTTCTTT
cdr3_aa: CASSLADPNTEAFF

clone_size: once
cdr3_length: 14
j_call: TRBJ1-5
v_call: TRBV7-3
d_call: TRBD1
cdr3_nt: TGTGCCAGCAGCTTCGGGACAGCGAATCAGCCCCAGCATTTT
cdr3_aa: CASSFGTANQPQHF

clone_size: .
cdr3_length: 14
j_call: TRBJ2-7
v_call: TRBV9
d_call: TRBD2
cdr3_nt: TGTGCCAGCAGCTTAAGCGGGATCGACTACGAGCAGTACTTC
cdr3_aa: CASSLSGIDYEQYF

clone_size: .
cdr3_length: 14
j_call: TRBJ1-3
v_call: TRBV5-1
d_call: TRBD1
cdr3_nt: TGCGCCAGCAGCCTAACAGGGGTTGGAAACACCATATATTTT
cdr3_aa: CASSLTGVGNTIYF

clone_size: .
cdr3_length: 15
j_call: TRBJ1-6
v_call: TRBV5-5
d_call: .
cdr3_nt: TGTGCCAGCAGCTTGGACCGGGGGCGCCTTCGGCCCCTCCACTTT
cdr3_aa: CASSLDRGRLRPLHF

clone_size: .
cdr3_length: 13
j_call: TRBJ2-5
v_call: TRBV28
d_call: .
cdr3_nt: TGTGCCACGTTTGGGGGGCGACAAGAGACCCAGTACTTC
cdr3_aa: CATFGGRQETQYF

clone_size: .
cdr3_length: 14
j_call: TRBJ2-7
v_call: TRBV9
d_call: TRBD1
cdr3_nt: TGTGCCAGCAGCGTAGAGACAGGGGGTAGCGAGCAGTACTTC
cdr3_aa: CASSVETGGSEQYF

clone_size: .
cdr3_length: 13
j_call: TRBJ1-6
v_call: TRBV28
d_call: .
cdr3_nt: TGTGCCAGCAATTCACAGGGTTCTCCACCCCTCCACTTT
cdr3_aa: CASNSQGSPPLHF

clone_size: .
cdr3_length: 13
j_call: TRBJ1-1
v_call: TRBV9
d_call: .
cdr3_nt: TGTGCCAGCAGCGCAACTGCGAACACTGAAGCTTTCTTT
cdr3_aa: CASSATANTEAFF

clone_size: .
cdr3_length: 16
j_call: TRBJ2-3
v_call: TRBV28
d_call: TRBD2
cdr3_nt: TGTGCCAGCAGTTTATACAGGGCGGGGGGGACAGATACGCAGTATTTT
cdr3_aa: CASSLYRAGGTDTQYF

clone_size: .
cdr3_length: 15
j_call: TRBJ1-4
v_call: TRBV5-6
d_call: .
cdr3_nt: TGTGCCAGCAGCTTGGTTCTCAGGGTAGAAGAAAAACTGTTTTTT
cdr3_aa: CASSLVLRVEEKLFF

clone_size: .
cdr3_length: 17
j_call: TRBJ2-1
v_call: TRBV28
d_call: .
cdr3_nt: TGTGCCAGCACCGAAGGGGCGAGGCGATCCTCCTACAATGAGCAGTTCTTC
cdr3_aa: CASTEGARRSSYNEQFF

clone_size: .
cdr3_length: 11
j_call: TRBJ1-3
v_call: TRBV3-1/TRBV3-2
d_call: .
cdr3_nt: TGTGCCAGCAGCCAAGGGAACACCATATATTTT
cdr3_aa: CASSQGNTIYF

clone_size: .
cdr3_length: 15
j_call: TRBJ1-1
v_call: TRBV6-1
d_call: .
cdr3_nt: TGTGCCAGCAGTGAAATGGGATCCATGAACACTGAAGCTTTCTTT
cdr3_aa: CASSEMGSMNTEAFF

clone_size: .
cdr3_length: 14
j_call: TRBJ2-3
v_call: TRBV19
d_call: TRBD2
cdr3_nt: TGTGCCAGTAGTCCGGGGGGGAACACAGATACGCAGTATTTT
cdr3_aa: CASSPGGNTDTQYF

clone_size: .
cdr3_length: 14
j_call: TRBJ2-2
v_call: TRBV24-1
d_call: .
cdr3_nt: TGTGCCACCAGTGATTTCCGGAGGGCGGGGGAGCTGTTTTTT
cdr3_aa: CATSDFRRAGELFF

clone_size: .
cdr3_length: 12
j_call: TRBJ1-4
v_call: TRBV24-1
d_call: .
cdr3_nt: TGTGCCACCAGTGATATTCAGGGAAAGCTGTTTTTT
cdr3_aa: CATSDIQGKLFF

clone_size: .
cdr3_length: 13
j_call: TRBJ1-1
v_call: TRBV10-3
d_call: .
cdr3_nt: TGTGCCATCAGAACGAGACAGGACACTGAAGCTTTCTTT
cdr3_aa: CAIRTRQDTEAFF

clone_size: .
cdr3_length: 14
j_call: TRBJ1-1
v_call: TRBV30
d_call: .
cdr3_nt: TGTGCCTGGAGTCAATCGACGCTTCTCAGCGGAGCTTTCTTT
cdr3_aa: CAWSQSTLLSGAFF

clone_size: .
cdr3_length: 14
j_call: TRBJ2-3
v_call: TRBV10-3
d_call: .
cdr3_nt: TGTGCCATCAATTTAGGGGGTAGGACAGATACGCAGTATTTT
cdr3_aa: CAINLGGRTDTQYF

clone_size: .
cdr3_length: 17
j_call: TRBJ2-7
v_call: TRBV2
d_call: TRBD2
cdr3_nt: TGTGCCAGCAGGGGGACTAGCGGGTTCCGTAGCTCCTACGAGCAGTACTTC
cdr3_aa: CASRGTSGFRSSYEQYF

clone_size: .
cdr3_length: 12
j_call: TRBJ2-7
v_call: TRBV30
d_call: TRBD2
cdr3_nt: TGTGCCTGGAGCCCTAGCGGTTACGAGCAGTACTTC
cdr3_aa: CAWSPSGYEQYF

clone_size: .
cdr3_length: 15
j_call: TRBJ1-2
v_call: TRBV5-1
d_call: TRBD1
cdr3_nt: TGCGCCAGCAGCCGGGCCGGGACAGGACTGGGCGGCTACACCTTC
cdr3_aa: CASSRAGTGLGGYTF